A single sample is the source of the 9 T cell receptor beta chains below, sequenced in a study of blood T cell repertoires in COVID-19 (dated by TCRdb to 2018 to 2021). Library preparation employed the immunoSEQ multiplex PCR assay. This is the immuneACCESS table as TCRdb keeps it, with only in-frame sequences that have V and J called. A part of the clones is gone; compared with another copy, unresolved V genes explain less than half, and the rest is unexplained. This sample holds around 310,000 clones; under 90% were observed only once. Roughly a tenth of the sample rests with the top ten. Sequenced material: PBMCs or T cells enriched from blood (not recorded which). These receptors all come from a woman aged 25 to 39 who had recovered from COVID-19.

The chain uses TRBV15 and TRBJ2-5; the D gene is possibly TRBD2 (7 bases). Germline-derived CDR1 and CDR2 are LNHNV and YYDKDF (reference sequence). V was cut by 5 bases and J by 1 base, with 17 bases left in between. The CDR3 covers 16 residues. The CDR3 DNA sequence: TGTGCCACCAGCCTGGGAGGGGGAGCGACCCAAGAGACCCAGTACTTC. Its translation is CATSLGGGATQETQYF.

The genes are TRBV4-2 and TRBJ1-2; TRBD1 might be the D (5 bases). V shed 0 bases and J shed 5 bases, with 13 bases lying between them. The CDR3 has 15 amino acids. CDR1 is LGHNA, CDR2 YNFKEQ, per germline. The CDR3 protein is CASSQDVVGGYGYTF. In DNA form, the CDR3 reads TGTGCCAGCAGCCAAGATGTGGTGGGGGGTTATGGCTACACCTTC.

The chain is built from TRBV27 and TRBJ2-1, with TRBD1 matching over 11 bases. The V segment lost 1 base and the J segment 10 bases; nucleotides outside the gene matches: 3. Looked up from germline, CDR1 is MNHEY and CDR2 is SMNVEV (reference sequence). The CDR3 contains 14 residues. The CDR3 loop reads CASSLWDRGWEQFF. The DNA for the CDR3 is TGTGCCAGCAGTTTATGGGACAGGGGGTGGGAGCAGTTCTTC.

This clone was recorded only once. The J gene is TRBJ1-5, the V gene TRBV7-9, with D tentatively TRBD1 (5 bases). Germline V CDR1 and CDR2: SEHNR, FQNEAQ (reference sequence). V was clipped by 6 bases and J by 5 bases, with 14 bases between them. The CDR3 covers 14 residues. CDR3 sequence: CASSPGREDQPQHF. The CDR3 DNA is TGTGCCAGCAGTCCAGGGAGGGAGGATCAGCCCCAGCATTTT.

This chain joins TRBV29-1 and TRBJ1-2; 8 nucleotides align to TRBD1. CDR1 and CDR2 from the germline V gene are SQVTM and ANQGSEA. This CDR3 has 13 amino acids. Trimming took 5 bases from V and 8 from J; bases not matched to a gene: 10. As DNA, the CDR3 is TGCAGCGTTCCACTAGGACAGGGCGGCGGCTACACCTTC. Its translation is CSVPLGQGGGYTF.

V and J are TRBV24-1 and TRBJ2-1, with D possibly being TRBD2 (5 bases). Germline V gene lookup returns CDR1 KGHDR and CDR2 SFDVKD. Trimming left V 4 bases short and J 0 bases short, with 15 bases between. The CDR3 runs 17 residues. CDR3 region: CATSDDSAANSYNEQFF. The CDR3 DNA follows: TGTGCCACCAGTGACGACTCAGCGGCTAACTCCTACAATGAGCAGTTCTTC.

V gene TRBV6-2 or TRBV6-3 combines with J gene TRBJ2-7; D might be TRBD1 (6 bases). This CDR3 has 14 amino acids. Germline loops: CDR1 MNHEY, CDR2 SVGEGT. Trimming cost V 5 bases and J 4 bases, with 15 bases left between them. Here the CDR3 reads CASSADPRGYEQYF. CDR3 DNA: TGTGCCAGCAGTGCGGACCCGAGGGGGTACGAGCAGTACTTC.

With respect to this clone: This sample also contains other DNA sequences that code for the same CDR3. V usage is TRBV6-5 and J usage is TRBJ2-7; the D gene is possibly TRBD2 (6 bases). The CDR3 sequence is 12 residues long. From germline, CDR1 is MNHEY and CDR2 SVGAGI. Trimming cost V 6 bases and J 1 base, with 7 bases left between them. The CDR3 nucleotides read TGTGCCAGCAGCGGGAGTTCCTACGAGCAGTACTTC. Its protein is CASSGSSYEQYF.

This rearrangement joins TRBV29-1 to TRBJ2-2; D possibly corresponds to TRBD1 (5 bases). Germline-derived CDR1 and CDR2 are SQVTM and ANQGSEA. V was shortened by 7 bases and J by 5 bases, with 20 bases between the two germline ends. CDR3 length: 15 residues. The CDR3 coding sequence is TGCAGCGCGCCTTCGCCCCAGGGTGGAACCGGGGAGCTGTTTTTT. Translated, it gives CSAPSPQGGTGELFF.